One sample yielded the 5 T cell receptor beta chains listed below, sequenced in a study of blood T cell repertoires in COVID-19. Only in-frame clones appear in the TCRdb table, and some are missing; sequencing was by immunoSEQ multiplex PCR. The sample has some 220,000 clones; approximately 80% are singletons. Source material: peripheral blood. The receptors here all came from a human donor in a cohort sampled during active COVID-19.

The rearrangement joins TRBV6-5 to TRBJ1-1; D is perhaps TRBD1 (5 bases). V was cut by 0 bases and J by 0 bases, with 8 bases left in between. Germline CDR1 and CDR2: MNHEY and SVGAGI. This CDR3 has 15 residues. Here the CDR3 reads CASSYSLGVNTEAFF. Here the CDR3 DNA reads TGTGCCAGCAGTTACTCTCTAGGGGTGAACACTGAAGCTTTCTTT.

J is TRBJ1-6 and V is TRBV3-1 (or the pseudogene TRBV3-2), with TRBD1 matching 7 bases. Per the germline V gene, CDR1 is LGHDT and CDR2 is YNNKEL (reference sequence). Unmatched junction bases numbered 12, after V lost 4 bases and J lost 3 bases. The CDR3 is 18 residues long. CDR3 sequence reads: CASSLGQVEGFYNSPLHF. In DNA, the CDR3 is TGTGCCAGCAGCCTTGGACAGGTAGAAGGCTTCTATAATTCACCCCTCCACTTT.

In this sample, this clone turned up once. J is TRBJ1-1 and V is TRBV6-5, with a tentative D call TRBD1 (6 bases). The ends were cut back, 2 bases at V and 9 bases at J, with 10 bases in the middle. From germline, CDR1 is MNHEY and CDR2 SVGAGI. The CDR3 length is 12 residues. CDR3 DNA sequence: TGTGCCAGCAGTTACGGTCAGGGGAAAGCTTTCTTT. It translates to CASSYGQGKAFF.

The CDR3 here is CASSQQGGNQPQHF. CDR3 DNA: TGTGCCAGCAGTCAGCAGGGGGGCAATCAGCCCCAGCATTTT. The J gene is TRBJ1-5, the V gene TRBV6-5; 7 nucleotides line up with TRBD1. The CDR3 covers 14 residues. Germline V gene sequence: CDR1 MNHEY, CDR2 SVGAGI. The trim removed 5 bases at V and 2 bases at J, leaving 3 bases unmatched.

This clone was seen a handful of times. V usage is TRBV30 and J usage is TRBJ2-3; 7 nucleotides match TRBD2. CDR1 is GTSNPN and CDR2 is SVGIG in the germline V gene (reference sequence). V shed 6 bases and J 1 base; nucleotides not matched to a gene: 7. This CDR3 is built from 14 residues. CDR3 nucleotide sequence: TGTGCCTGCTCCGGGGCGGGGGGCACAGATACGCAGTATTTT. Protein sequence: CACSGAGGTDTQYF.